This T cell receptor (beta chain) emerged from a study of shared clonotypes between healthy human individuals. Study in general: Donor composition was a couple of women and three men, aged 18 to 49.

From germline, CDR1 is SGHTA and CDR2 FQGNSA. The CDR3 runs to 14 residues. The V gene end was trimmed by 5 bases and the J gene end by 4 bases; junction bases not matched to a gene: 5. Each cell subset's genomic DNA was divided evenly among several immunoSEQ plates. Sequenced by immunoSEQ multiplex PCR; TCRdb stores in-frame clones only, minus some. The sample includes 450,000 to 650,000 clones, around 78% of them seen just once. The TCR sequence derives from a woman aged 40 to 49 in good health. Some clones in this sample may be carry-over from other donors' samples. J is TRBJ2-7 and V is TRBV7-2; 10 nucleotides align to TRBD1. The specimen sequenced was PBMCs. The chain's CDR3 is CASSRDRGRYEQYF. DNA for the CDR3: TGTGCCAGCAGCCGCGACAGGGGGCGGTACGAGCAGTACTTC.